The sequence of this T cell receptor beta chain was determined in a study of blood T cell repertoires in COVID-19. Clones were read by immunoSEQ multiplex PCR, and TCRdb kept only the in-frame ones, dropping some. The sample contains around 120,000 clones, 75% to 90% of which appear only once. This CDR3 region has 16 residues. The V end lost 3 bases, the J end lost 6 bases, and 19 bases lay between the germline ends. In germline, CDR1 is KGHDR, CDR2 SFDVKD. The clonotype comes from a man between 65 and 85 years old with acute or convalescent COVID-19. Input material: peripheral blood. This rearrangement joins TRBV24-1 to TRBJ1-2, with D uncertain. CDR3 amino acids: CATSDTDALTGDGYTF. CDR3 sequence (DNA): TGTGCCACCAGTGATACGGACGCGCTAACCGGGGATGGCTACACCTTC.